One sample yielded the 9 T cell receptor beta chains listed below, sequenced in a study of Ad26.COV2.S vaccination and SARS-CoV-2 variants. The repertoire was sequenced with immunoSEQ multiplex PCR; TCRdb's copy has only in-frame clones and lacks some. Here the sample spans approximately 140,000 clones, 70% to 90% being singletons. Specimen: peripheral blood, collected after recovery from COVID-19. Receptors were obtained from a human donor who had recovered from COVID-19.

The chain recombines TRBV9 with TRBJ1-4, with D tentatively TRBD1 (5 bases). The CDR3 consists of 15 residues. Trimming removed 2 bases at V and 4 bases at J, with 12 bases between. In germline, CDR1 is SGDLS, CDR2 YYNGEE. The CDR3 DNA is TGTGCCAGCAGCGTGGAGGGGCTGAATAATGAAAAACTGTTTTTT. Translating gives CASSVEGLNNEKLFF.

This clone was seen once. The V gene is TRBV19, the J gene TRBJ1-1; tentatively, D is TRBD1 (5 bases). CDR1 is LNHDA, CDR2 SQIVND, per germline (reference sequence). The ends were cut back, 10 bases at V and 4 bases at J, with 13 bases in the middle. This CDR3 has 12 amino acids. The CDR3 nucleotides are TGTGCCACTGGGGGAAGGGGCACTGAAGCTTTCTTT. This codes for CATGGRGTEAFF.

Written as DNA, the CDR3 is TGCAGTGCTAGTACAGGATTCTACGAGCAGTACTTC. Translation: CSASTGFYEQYF. This chain links TRBV20-1 with TRBJ2-7, with a weak D call TRBD1 (5 bases). This CDR3 comprises 12 residues. V lost 3 bases and J 3 bases, leaving 9 bases between the germline ends. Germline CDR1 and CDR2: DFQATT and SNEGSKA (reference sequence).

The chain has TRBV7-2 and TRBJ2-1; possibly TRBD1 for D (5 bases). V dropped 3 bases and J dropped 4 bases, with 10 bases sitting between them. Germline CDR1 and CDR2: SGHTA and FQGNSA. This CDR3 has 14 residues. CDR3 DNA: TGTGCCAGCAGCTTGACAAGGGGTTACAATGAGCAGTTCTTC. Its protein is CASSLTRGYNEQFF.

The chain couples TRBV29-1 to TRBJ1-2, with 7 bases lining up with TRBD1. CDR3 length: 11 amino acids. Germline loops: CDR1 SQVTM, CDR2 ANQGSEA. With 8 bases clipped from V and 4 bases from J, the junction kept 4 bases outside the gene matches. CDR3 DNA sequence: TGCAGCTTATGGGACAGCTATGGCTACACCTTC. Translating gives CSLWDSYGYTF.

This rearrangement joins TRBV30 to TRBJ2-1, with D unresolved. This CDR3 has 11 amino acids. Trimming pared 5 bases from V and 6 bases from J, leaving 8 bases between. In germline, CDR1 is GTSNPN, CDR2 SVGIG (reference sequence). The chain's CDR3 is CAWAAGNEQFF. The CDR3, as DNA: TGTGCCTGGGCAGCAGGCAATGAGCAGTTCTTC. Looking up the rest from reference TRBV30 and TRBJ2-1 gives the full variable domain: SQTIHQWPATLVQPVGSPLSLECTVEGTSNPNLYWYRQAAGRGLQLLFYSVGIGQISSEVPQNLSASRPQDRQFILSSKKLLLSDSGFYLCAWAAGNEQFFGPGTRLTVL.

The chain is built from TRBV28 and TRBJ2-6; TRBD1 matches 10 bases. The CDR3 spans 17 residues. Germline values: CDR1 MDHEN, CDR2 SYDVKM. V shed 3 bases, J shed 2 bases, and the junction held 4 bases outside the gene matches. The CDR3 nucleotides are TGTGCCAGCAGTTTCGGACAGGGGGTCGCTGGGGCCAACGTCCTGACTTTC. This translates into CASSFGQGVAGANVLTF.

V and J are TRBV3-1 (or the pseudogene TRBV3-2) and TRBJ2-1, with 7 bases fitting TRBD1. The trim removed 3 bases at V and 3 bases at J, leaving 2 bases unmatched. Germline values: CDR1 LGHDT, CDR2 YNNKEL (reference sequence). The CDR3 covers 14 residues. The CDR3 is CASSHAGGYNEQFF. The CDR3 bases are TGTGCCAGCAGCCATGCAGGGGGCTACAATGAGCAGTTCTTC.

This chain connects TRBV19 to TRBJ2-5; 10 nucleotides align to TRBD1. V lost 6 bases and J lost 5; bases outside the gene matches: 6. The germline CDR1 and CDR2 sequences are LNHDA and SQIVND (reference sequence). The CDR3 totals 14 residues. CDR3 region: CASRQTGGGETQYF. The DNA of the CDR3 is TGTGCCAGTAGGCAGACAGGGGGCGGGGAGACCCAGTACTTC.